The following is a T cell receptor (beta chain) sequence with its context. This sample stems from a study of T cell changes during pregnancy in multiple sclerosis. CDR1 and CDR2 from the germline V gene are SGHTS and YDEGEE. The V end lost 3 bases, the J end lost 4 bases, and 8 bases lay between the germline ends. This CDR3 contains 13 residues. Clones were sequenced by immunoSEQ multiplex PCR, and TCRdb holds only the in-frame ones, with some missing. The sample yields around 80,000 clones, approximately 90% seen once. The sample was peripheral blood, taken before pregnancy. The receptor was isolated from a female donor with multiple sclerosis, enrolled in a pregnancy study. This chain uses TRBV5-8 with TRBJ1-5, with D uncertain. The DNA of the CDR3 is TGTGCCAGCAGCTCGGACTCAAATCAGCCCCAGCATTTT. The encoded protein is CASSSDSNQPQHF.